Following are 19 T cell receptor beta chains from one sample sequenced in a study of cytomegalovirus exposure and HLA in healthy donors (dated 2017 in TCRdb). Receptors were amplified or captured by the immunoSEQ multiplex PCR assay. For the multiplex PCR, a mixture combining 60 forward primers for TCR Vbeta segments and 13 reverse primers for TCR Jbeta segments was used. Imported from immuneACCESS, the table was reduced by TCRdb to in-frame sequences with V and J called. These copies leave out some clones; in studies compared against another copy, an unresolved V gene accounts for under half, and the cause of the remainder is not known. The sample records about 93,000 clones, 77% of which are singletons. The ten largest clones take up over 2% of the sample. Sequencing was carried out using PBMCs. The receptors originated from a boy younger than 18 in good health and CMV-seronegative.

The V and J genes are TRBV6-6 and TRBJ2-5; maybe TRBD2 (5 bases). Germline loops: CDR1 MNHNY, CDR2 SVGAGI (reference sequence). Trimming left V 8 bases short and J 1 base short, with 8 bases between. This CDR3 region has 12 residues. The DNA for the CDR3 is TGTGCCAGCCACGGAGGCCAAGAGACCCAGTACTTC. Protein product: CASHGGQETQYF.

The CDR3 protein is CAISADGFGRGNTIYF. The CDR3, as DNA: TGTGCCATCAGTGCAGACGGGTTCGGGAGAGGAAACACCATATATTTT. The chain couples TRBV10-3 to TRBJ1-3; D call uncertain. The CDR3 is 16 amino acids. CDR1 ENHRY and CDR2 SYGVKD come from the germline V gene. Trimming left V 4 bases short and J 4 bases short, with 17 bases between.

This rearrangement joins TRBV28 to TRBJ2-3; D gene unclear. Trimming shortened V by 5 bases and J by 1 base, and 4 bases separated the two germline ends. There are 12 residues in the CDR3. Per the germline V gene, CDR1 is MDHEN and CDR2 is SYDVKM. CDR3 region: CASSRGTDTQYF. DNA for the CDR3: TGTGCCAGCAGTCGGGGCACAGATACGCAGTATTTT.

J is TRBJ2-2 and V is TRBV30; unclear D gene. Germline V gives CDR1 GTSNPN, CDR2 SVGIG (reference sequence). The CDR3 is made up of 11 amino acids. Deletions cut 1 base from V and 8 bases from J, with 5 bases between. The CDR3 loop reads CAWSAIGELFF. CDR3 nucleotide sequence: TGTGCCTGGAGTGCTATTGGGGAGCTGTTTTTT.

The CDR3 region has the DNA TGTGCCTGGAGTGTACTCGACTCTGAAAAACTGTTTTTT. Its protein product is CAWSVLDSEKLFF. The J gene is TRBJ1-4, the V gene TRBV30; D is unclear. The germline CDR1 and CDR2 sequences are GTSNPN and SVGIG (reference sequence). The V end lost 0 bases, the J end lost 7 bases, and 9 bases lay between the germline ends. The CDR3 loop spans 13 amino acids.

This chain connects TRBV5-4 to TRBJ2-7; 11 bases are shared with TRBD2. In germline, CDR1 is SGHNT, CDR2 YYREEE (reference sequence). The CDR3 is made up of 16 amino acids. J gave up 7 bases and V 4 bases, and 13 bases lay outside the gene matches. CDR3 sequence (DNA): TGTGCCAGCAGCGTCCCCACTAGCGGGAGTGGGGGAGAGCAGTACTTC. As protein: CASSVPTSGSGGEQYF.

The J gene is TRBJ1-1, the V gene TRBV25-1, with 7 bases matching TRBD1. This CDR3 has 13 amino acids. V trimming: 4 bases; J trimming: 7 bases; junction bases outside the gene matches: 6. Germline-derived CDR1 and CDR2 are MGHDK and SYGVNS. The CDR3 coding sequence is TGTGCCAGCAGTGGATTAGGGGACAGTGAAGCTTTCTTT. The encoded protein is CASSGLGDSEAFF.

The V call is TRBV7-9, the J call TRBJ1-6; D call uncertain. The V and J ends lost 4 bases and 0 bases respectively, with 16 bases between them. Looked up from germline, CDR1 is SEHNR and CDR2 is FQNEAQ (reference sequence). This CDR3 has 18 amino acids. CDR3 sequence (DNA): TGTGCCAGCAGCTACCAAGGACTTGCAAGCTCCTATAATTCACCCCTCCACTTT. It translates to CASSYQGLASSYNSPLHF.

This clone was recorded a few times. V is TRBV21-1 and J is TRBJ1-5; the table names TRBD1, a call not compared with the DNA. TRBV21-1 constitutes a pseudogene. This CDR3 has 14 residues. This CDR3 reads CASSKDRENQPQHF. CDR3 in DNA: TGTGCCAGCAGCAAGGACAGGGAAAATCAGCCCCAGCATTTT.

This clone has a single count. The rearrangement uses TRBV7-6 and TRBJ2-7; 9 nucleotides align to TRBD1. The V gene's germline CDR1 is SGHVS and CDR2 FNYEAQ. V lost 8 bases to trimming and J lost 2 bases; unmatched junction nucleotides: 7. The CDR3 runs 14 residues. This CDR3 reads CASGGGTGTYEQYF. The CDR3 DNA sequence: TGTGCCAGCGGAGGAGGGACAGGGACCTACGAGCAGTACTTC.

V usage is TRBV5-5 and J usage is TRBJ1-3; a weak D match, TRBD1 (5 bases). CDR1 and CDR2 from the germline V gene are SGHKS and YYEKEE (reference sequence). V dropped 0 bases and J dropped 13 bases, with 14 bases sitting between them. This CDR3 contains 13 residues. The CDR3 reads CASSLATDHGIYF. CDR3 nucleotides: TGTGCCAGCAGCTTGGCGACAGACCACGGGATATATTTT.

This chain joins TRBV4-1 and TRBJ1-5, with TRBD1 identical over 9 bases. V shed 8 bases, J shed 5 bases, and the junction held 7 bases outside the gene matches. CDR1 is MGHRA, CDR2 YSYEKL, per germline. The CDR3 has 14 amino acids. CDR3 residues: CASGVGQGYQPQHF. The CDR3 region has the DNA TGCGCCAGCGGAGTCGGACAGGGGTATCAGCCCCAGCATTTT.

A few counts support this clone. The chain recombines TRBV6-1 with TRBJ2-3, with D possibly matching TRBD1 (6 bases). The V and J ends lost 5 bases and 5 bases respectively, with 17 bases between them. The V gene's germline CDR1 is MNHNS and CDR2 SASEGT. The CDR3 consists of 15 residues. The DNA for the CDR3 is TGTGCCAGCAGTCGATCGGGGTCGACAGGAGATACGCAGTATTTT. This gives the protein CASSRSGSTGDTQYF.

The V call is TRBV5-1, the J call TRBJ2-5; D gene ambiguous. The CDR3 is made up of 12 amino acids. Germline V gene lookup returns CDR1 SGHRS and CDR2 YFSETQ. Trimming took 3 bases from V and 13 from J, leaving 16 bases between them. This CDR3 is CASSSPSGYRYF. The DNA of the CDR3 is TGCGCCAGCAGCTCTCCCTCCGGGTATAGGTACTTC.

As DNA, the CDR3 is TGTGCCAGCAGCGCGGCGCGGGGGACCACCTACGAGCAGTACTTC. Its translation: CASSAARGTTYEQYF. The J gene is TRBJ2-7, the V gene TRBV7-6, with TRBD2 matching 7 bases. The V gene's germline CDR1 is SGHVS and CDR2 FNYEAQ. The CDR3 is 15 amino acids. The ends lost 5 bases at V and 2 bases at J; junction bases unmatched: 9.

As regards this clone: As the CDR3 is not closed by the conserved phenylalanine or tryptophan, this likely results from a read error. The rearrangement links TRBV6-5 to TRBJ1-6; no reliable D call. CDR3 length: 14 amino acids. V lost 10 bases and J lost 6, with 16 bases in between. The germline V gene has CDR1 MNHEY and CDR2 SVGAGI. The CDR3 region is CANPQALSNSPLHV. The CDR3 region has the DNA TGTGCCAACCCCCAAGCCCTGAGTAATTCACCCCTCCACGTT.

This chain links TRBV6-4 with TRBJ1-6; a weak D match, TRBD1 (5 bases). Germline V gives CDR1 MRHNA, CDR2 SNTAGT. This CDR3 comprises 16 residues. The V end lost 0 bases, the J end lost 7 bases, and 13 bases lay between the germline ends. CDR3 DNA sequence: TGTGCCAGCAGTGACTCGACGCGGACACCGAATTCACCCCTCCACTTT. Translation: CASSDSTRTPNSPLHF.

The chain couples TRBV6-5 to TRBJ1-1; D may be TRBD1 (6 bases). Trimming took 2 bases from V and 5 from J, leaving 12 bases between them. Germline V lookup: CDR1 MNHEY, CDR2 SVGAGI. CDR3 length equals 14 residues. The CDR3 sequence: CASSYTGRETEAFF. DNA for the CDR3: TGTGCCAGCAGTTACACAGGGAGGGAAACTGAAGCTTTCTTT.

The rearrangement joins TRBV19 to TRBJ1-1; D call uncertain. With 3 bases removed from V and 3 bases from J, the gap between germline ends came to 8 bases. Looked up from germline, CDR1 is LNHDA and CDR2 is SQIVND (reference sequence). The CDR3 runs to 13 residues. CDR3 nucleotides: TGTGCCAGTAGTATGAAAGGAGACACTGAAGCTTTCTTT. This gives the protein CASSMKGDTEAFF.